The clone carrying this TCR beta chain has a handful of counts. Its antigen is still unknown. In germline, CDR1 is SGDLS, CDR2 YYNGEE. CDR3 length: 15 amino acids. Trimming removed 3 bases at V and 4 bases at J, with 13 bases between. The entry originates in a study of CD8 T cells in ankylosing spondylitis. Study findings and constraints: There was a TCR beta motif, made of fewer than 10 highly homologous variants, that appeared characteristic of ankylosing spondylitis blood.

TCRdb used MiXCR to reprocess the 5' RACE reads, holding one entry per CDR3 protein. The sample yields around 390,000 distinct CDR3 sequences, 20% to 25% seen once. This TCR was recovered from a male donor with ankylosing spondylitis. The specimen was blood, either unsorted or a sorted T cell fraction (not recorded which). The V gene is TRBV9, the J gene TRBJ2-2, with D perhaps TRBD2 (6 bases). The CDR3 protein is CASSGRGSATGELFF. The CDR3, as DNA: TGTGCCAGCAGCGGGAGGGGATCGGCCACCGGGGAGCTGTTTTTT.